This T cell receptor beta chain appears in the sequencing data of a study of lymphopenia after photon versus proton radiotherapy. Libraries were prepared by immunoSEQ multiplex PCR; TCRdb keeps only in-frame clonotypes and omits some of them. The sample includes roughly 41,000 clones, 70% to 90% of them seen just once. This CDR3 contains 16 residues. With 2 bases removed from V and 2 bases from J, the gap between germline ends came to 12 bases. Germline CDR1 and CDR2: MNHNS and SASEGT. The specimen comprised peripheral blood, sampled from a patient treated with photon-based radiotherapy. The V gene is TRBV6-1, the J gene TRBJ2-2, with D uncertain. The sequence derives from a man aged 50-60 years with gastric cancer. CDR3 region: CASSEPLEGNTGELFF. The CDR3 DNA sequence: TGTGCCAGCAGTGAACCCCTAGAAGGTAACACCGGGGAGCTGTTTTTT.